This TCR beta chain stems from a study of blood T cell repertoires in COVID-19. The repertoire was sequenced with immunoSEQ multiplex PCR; TCRdb's copy has only in-frame clones and lacks some. Of fewer than 45,000 clones detected, roughly four fifths appear once; the ten largest clones hold about 40%. The sequencing input was peripheral blood. The receptor's source is a man aged 35 to 55 with active or convalescent COVID-19.

CDR3 in amino acids: CASSFRGYEQYF. As DNA, the CDR3 is TGTGCCAGCAGTTTCAGGGGGTACGAGCAGTACTTC. This rearrangement joins TRBV6-5 to TRBJ2-7, with 7 nucleotides matching TRBD1. V was pared by 4 bases and J by 4 bases, with 1 base of the junction left unmatched. CDR1 is MNHEY, CDR2 SVGAGI, per germline. The CDR3 is made up of 12 amino acids.